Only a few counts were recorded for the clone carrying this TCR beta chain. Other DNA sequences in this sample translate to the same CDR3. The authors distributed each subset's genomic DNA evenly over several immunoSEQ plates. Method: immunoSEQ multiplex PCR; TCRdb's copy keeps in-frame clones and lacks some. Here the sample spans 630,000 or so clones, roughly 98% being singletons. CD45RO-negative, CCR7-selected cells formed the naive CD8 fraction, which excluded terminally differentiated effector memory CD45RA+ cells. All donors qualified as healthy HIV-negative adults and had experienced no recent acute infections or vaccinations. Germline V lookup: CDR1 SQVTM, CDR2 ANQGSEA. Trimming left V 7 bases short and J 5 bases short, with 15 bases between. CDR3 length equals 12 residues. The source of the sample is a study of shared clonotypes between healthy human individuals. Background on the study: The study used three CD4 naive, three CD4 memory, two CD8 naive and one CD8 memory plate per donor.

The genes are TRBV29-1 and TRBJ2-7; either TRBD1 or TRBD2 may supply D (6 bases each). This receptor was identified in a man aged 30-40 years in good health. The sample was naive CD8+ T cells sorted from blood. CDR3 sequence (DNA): TGCAGCGCCGAAGGGGGGAGAGACGAGCAGTACTTC. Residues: CSAEGGRDEQYF.